These T cell receptor beta chains were read from a single sample in a study of shared clonotypes between healthy human individuals. Data came from immunoSEQ multiplex PCR; TCRdb stores just in-frame clones and leaves some out. The repertoire holds hundreds of thousands of clones, with about 96% as singletons. The sample consisted of naive CD8+ T cells sorted from blood. The receptors stem from a woman aged 25 to 39 in good health. The CDR3 runs from the conserved cysteine through the conserved F or W.

v_gene	j_gene	CDR3aa
TRBV5-1	TRBJ2-7	CASSWAREGHEQYF
TRBV25-1	TRBJ2-5	CASSPLVGGLETQYF
TRBV13	TRBJ2-2	CASSFRTGELFF
TRBV27	TRBJ2-7	CASQGLKTESYEQYF
TRBV13	TRBJ2-3	CASSPETAGYTQYF
TRBV6-1	TRBJ1-3	CARAIGRHSGNTIYF
TRBV7-8	TRBJ2-7	CASSSWDRVYEQYF
TRBV6-1	TRBJ2-7	CASSERGTSPYEQYF
TRBV5-1	TRBJ2-1	CASSALTGTREQFF
TRBV28	TRBJ2-7	CASRSLGSEQYF
TRBV19	TRBJ1-5	CASSAGANSPQHF